What follows are 23 T cell receptor beta chains derived from one specimen sequenced in a study of CD8+ T cells in alopecia areata. The authors extracted RNA and reverse transcribed it into cDNA as the sequencing template. The table came from immunoSEQ multiplex PCR; TCRdb's copy has only in-frame clones and leaves some out. The sample has 150,000 to 200,000 clones; 55% are singletons. The sequenced material came from CD4+ T cells sorted from blood. These TCRs come from a human donor in good health.

J is TRBJ2-5 and V is TRBV5-6, with D possibly called TRBD1 or TRBD2 (5 bases each). The V end lost 0 bases, the J end lost 5 bases, and 8 bases lay between the germline ends. Germline CDR1 reads SGHDT; CDR2 reads YYEEEE. The CDR3 totals 13 residues. CDR3 in amino acids: CASSLERGETQYF. CDR3 nucleotides: TGTGCCAGCAGCTTGGAGAGGGGTGAGACCCAGTACTTC. The variable domain in full, with the rest retrieved from reference TRBV5-6 and TRBJ2-5, is DAGVTQSPTHLIKTRGQQVTLRCSPKSGHDTVSWYQQALGQGPQFIFQYYEEEERQRGNFPDRFSGHQFPNYSSELNVNALLLGDSALYLCASSLERGETQYFGPGTRLLVL.

The V call is TRBV7-3, the J call TRBJ2-3; possibly TRBD2 for D (6 bases). Germline V gene lookup returns CDR1 SGHTA and CDR2 FQGTGA. Trimming left V 6 bases short and J 7 bases short, with 17 bases between. The CDR3 is 14 amino acids. The CDR3 protein is CASSWGLGEYTQYF. CDR3 in DNA: TGTGCCAGCAGTTGGGGACTGGGGGAGTATACGCAGTATTTT.

The chain combines TRBV9 with TRBJ2-7; TRBD2 aligns across 11 bases. The CDR3 is made up of 15 amino acids. V gave up 0 bases and J gave up 5 bases; unmatched junction bases: 4. Germline V gene lookup returns CDR1 SGDLS and CDR2 YYNGEE. The CDR3 DNA follows: TGTGCCAGCAGCGTAGGAGTAGCGGGAGGGCACGAGCAGTACTTC. It yields the protein CASSVGVAGGHEQYF.

Of note for this clone: The sample has other DNA sequences that encode this CDR3 too. The V call is TRBV29-1, the J call TRBJ1-2; D might be TRBD1 (5 bases). CDR1 and CDR2 (germline): SQVTM, ANQGSEA. Trimming removed 4 bases from V and 6 bases from J, with 9 bases in between. The CDR3 runs to 11 residues. CDR3 loop: CSVVGGDGYTF. The CDR3 nucleotides are TGCAGCGTTGTTGGGGGGGATGGCTACACCTTC.

The V gene is TRBV29-1, the J gene TRBJ2-6; D not certain. The CDR3 is 16 amino acids. CDR1 SQVTM and CDR2 ANQGSEA come from the germline V gene. Trimming shortened V by 4 bases and J by 2 bases, and 15 bases separated the two germline ends. CDR3 residues: CSVGASFPTGANVLTF. CDR3 in DNA: TGCAGCGTTGGGGCAAGTTTCCCCACTGGGGCCAACGTCCTGACTTTC.

This clone was observed a handful of times. J is TRBJ1-5 and V is TRBV2; D ambiguous. Deletions cut 11 bases from V and 0 bases from J, with 11 bases between. This CDR3 is 13 amino acids long. CDR1 and CDR2 from the germline V gene are SNHLY and FYNNEI. CDR3 sequence (DNA): TGTGCCTCAGAGGGAGATAGCAATCAGCCCCAGCATTTT. Protein product: CASEGDSNQPQHF.

Only a few counts were recorded for this clone. The chain links TRBV14 to TRBJ2-2; 7 positions agree with TRBD1. J lost 6 bases, V lost 6 bases, and 4 bases had no gene match. Germline CDR1 SGHDN, CDR2 FVKESK. The CDR3 loop spans 13 amino acids. The CDR3 loop is CASRRTGAGELFF. CDR3 bases: TGTGCCAGCAGACGTACAGGGGCCGGGGAGCTGTTTTTT.

The CDR3 bases are TGCAGCGTTGAAGATGTCCGGTCTGGGGCCAACGTCCTGACTTTC. It translates to CSVEDVRSGANVLTF. This chain links TRBV29-1 with TRBJ2-6; D uncertain. There are 15 residues in the CDR3. Germline-derived CDR1 and CDR2 are SQVTM and ANQGSEA. Trimming stripped 0 bases from V and 1 base from J, with 7 bases between.

The gene calls are TRBV20-1 and TRBJ2-1; D remains unclear. The CDR3 loop spans 11 amino acids. Germline loops: CDR1 DFQATT, CDR2 SNEGSKA (reference sequence). V was cut by 3 bases and J by 8 bases, with 8 bases left in between. The CDR3 DNA sequence: TGCAGTGCTAGTATCCTGGATGAGCAGTTCTTC. It is translated as CSASILDEQFF.

This chain connects TRBV19 to TRBJ2-7; 7 bases align to TRBD1. Germline V gene data show CDR1 as LNHDA and CDR2 as SQIVND (reference sequence). The CDR3 is 14 amino acids. Trimming removed 8 bases from V and 4 bases from J; junction bases left unmatched: 11. CDR3 nucleotide sequence: TGTGCCAGTGGCAACAGGGGAAATGGGTACGAGCAGTACTTC. Translating gives CASGNRGNGYEQYF.

The rearrangement uses TRBV29-1 and TRBJ2-2, with a tentative D call TRBD2 (6 bases). The CDR3 is 15 amino acids. With 2 bases removed from V and 5 bases from J, the gap between germline ends came to 15 bases. CDR1 is SQVTM, CDR2 ANQGSEA, per germline. The CDR3 DNA reads as TGCAGCGTTGAATCCCGGGAGTCTACAACCGGGGAGCTGTTTTTT. Translated: CSVESRESTTGELFF.

V usage is TRBV2 and J usage is TRBJ2-5; D gene uncertain. The CDR3 runs 13 residues. With 10 bases removed from V and 5 bases from J, the gap between germline ends came to 17 bases. The germline CDR1 and CDR2 sequences are SNHLY and FYNNEI. DNA of the CDR3: TGTGCCACAGACTCCGGCACCGTCGAGACCCAGTACTTC. Amino acids: CATDSGTVETQYF.

The genes are TRBV5-4 and TRBJ1-2; 9 nucleotides line up with TRBD1. The germline V gene encodes CDR1 SGHNT and CDR2 YYREEE (reference sequence). This CDR3 has 15 amino acids. J was trimmed by 4 bases and V by 2 bases; bases with no gene match: 6. The CDR3 DNA follows: TGTGCCAGCAGCTTACCGGGACAGGGATTCTATGGCTACACCTTC. Translating it yields CASSLPGQGFYGYTF.

This clone was seen more than once but under ten times. The chain is built from TRBV6-5 and TRBJ2-2; D is perhaps TRBD1 or TRBD2 (5 bases each). Germline values: CDR1 MNHEY, CDR2 SVGAGI. This CDR3 has 14 amino acids. V shed 8 bases and J shed 5 bases, with 15 bases lying between them. CDR3 protein: CASSRGSRTGELFF. CDR3 sequence (DNA): TGTGCCAGCTCACGGGGCTCGAGGACCGGGGAGCTGTTTTTT.

This clone was seen at least ten times. The chain links TRBV21-1 to TRBJ1-5; the D call TRBD1 from the table was never checked on the DNA. TRBV21-1 is labeled a pseudogene. The CDR3 extends over 16 amino acids. CDR3 bases: TGTGCCAGCACCCTAGGGGCGTTACCTAGCAATCAGCCCCAGCATTTT. Residues: CASTLGALPSNQPQHF.

The genes are TRBV29-1 and TRBJ1-5; TRBD1 agrees at 7 bases. Losses at the gene ends were 6 bases for V and 4 bases for J; bases not matched to a gene: 6. The CDR3 extends over 13 amino acids. Germline CDR1 SQVTM, CDR2 ANQGSEA. The CDR3, as DNA: TGCAGCGTCTGGGACAGTTCGAATCAGCCCCAGCATTTT. As protein: CSVWDSSNQPQHF.

V is TRBV5-4 and J is TRBJ2-6; D uncertain. Germline lookup yields CDR1 SGHNT and CDR2 YYREEE (reference sequence). Trimming took off 4 bases at V and 2 bases at J, with 13 bases between the two ends. CDR3 length equals 16 residues. CDR3 in DNA: TGTGCCAGCAGCCAAGCCCCCGTTGCTGGGGCCAACGTCCTGACTTTC. This encodes CASSQAPVAGANVLTF.

The chain has TRBV30 and TRBJ1-5; TRBD1 agrees at 11 bases. The CDR3 has 17 residues. Unmatched junction bases numbered 7, after V lost 3 bases and J lost 0 bases. Germline lookup yields CDR1 GTSNPN and CDR2 SVGIG (reference sequence). As DNA, the CDR3 is TGTGCCTGGAGCCGGGACAGGGGGATTAATAGCAATCAGCCCCAGCATTTT. It codes for CAWSRDRGINSNQPQHF.

This clone was counted between two and nine times. V and J are TRBV29-1 and TRBJ2-3; D remains unclear. Trimming removed 7 bases from V and 1 base from J, with 12 bases in between. The germline CDR1 and CDR2 sequences are SQVTM and ANQGSEA. The CDR3 contains 13 residues. CDR3 sequence: CSAGPLGTDTQYF. The CDR3 nucleotides are TGCAGCGCCGGACCACTGGGCACAGATACGCAGTATTTT.

V is TRBV29-1 and J is TRBJ1-1, with D hard to call. The CDR3 has 15 amino acids. The V end lost 4 bases, the J end lost 2 bases, and 17 bases lay between the germline ends. The germline V gene has CDR1 SQVTM and CDR2 ANQGSEA. In DNA, the CDR3 is TGCAGCGTTGTCTCAAAGGACGGTATAAACACTGAAGCTTTCTTT. This gives the protein CSVVSKDGINTEAFF.

In DNA form, the CDR3 reads TGTGCCAGCAGCCAAACAGGGGGCCAAGAGACCCAGTACTTC. This gives the protein CASSQTGGQETQYF. The chain couples TRBV11-2 to TRBJ2-5; 8 nucleotides agree with TRBD1. Germline trimming cut 5 bases from V and 1 base from J; bases unmatched to any gene: 3. The CDR3 runs 14 residues. Germline values: CDR1 SGHAT, CDR2 FQNNGV. The variable domain in full, completed from reference TRBV11-2 and TRBJ2-5, reads EAGVAQSPRYKIIEKRQSVAFWCNPISGHATLYWYQQILGQGPKLLIQFQNNGVVDDSQLPKDRFSAERLKGVDSTLKIQPAKLEDSAVYLCASSQTGGQETQYFGPGTRLLVL.

V is TRBV9 and J is TRBJ1-2; 9 bases match TRBD1. V lost 0 bases and J lost 6; bases outside the gene matches: 6. Germline V gives CDR1 SGDLS, CDR2 YYNGEE. CDR3 size: 15 residues. The CDR3: CASSVAGQGINGYTF. The CDR3 DNA follows: TGTGCCAGCAGCGTAGCCGGACAGGGGATAAATGGCTACACCTTC.

The rearrangement joins TRBV29-1 to TRBJ2-7; 8 bases map to TRBD1. This CDR3 comprises 13 residues. The germline V gene has CDR1 SQVTM and CDR2 ANQGSEA. Trimming took 4 bases from V and 0 from J; bases not matched to a gene: 2. CDR3 in amino acids: CSVGDRSSYEQYF. The CDR3 DNA follows: TGCAGCGTTGGGGACAGGTCCTCCTACGAGCAGTACTTC.